This T cell receptor (beta chain) was captured by sequencing in a study of shared clonotypes between healthy human individuals. In the study overall: Per donor, three plates held CD4 naive cells, three held CD4 memory, two held CD8 naive and one held CD8 memory.

Naive CD8 cells lacked CD45RO and underwent positive selection for CCR7, leaving out terminally differentiated effector memory CD45RA+ cells. Study results and caveats: In several donors, around 5.5% of naive CD4 clonotypes appeared in common. Clonotypes not shared had lower generation probabilities than those common to all four donors. Clonotype sharing among donors likely depends on sequencing depth.

Only in-frame clones appear in the TCRdb table, and some are missing; sequencing was by immunoSEQ multiplex PCR. Of around 2,000,000 clones in the sample, 85% to 95% were seen once. Germline CDR1 LNHDA, CDR2 SQIVND (reference sequence). CDR3 length: 15 amino acids. V was shortened by 6 bases and J by 1 base, with 15 bases between the two germline ends. To note about this clone: Its antigen is unidentified.

The sequenced material came from naive CD8+ T cells from PBMCs. The genes are TRBV19 and TRBJ2-5; D possibly matches TRBD1 or TRBD2 (5 bases each). The source of this sequence is a man aged 18-30 years in good health. Some clones in this sample may be carry-over from other donors' samples. CDR3 region: CASRPRDGFQETQYF. Here the CDR3 DNA reads TGTGCCAGTAGGCCCCGGGACGGTTTCCAAGAGACCCAGTACTTC.